This TCR beta chain came from a study of blood T cell repertoires in COVID-19. Across the whole study: Samples representing acute and convalescent COVID-19 were sourced from the United States, Italy and Spain.

Measured with immunoSEQ multiplex PCR; TCRdb has only the in-frame clones, and not every one. The sample contains 95,000 to 100,000 clones, approximately 90% of which appear only once. Sequenced input: peripheral blood. The sequence derives from a human donor with COVID-19, enrolled during active disease. The donor label of this sample is uncertain.

CDR3 amino acids: CASSLARGGDQETQYF. The CDR3 nucleotides read TGTGCCAGCAGCTTGGCCCGCGGGGGGGATCAAGAGACCCAGTACTTC. The J gene is TRBJ2-5, the V gene TRBV5-4; TRBD2 agrees at 9 bases. Germline V gene sequence: CDR1 SGHNT, CDR2 YYREEE (reference sequence). V dropped 0 bases and J dropped 2; count of bases not matched to a gene: 5. The CDR3 runs to 16 residues.